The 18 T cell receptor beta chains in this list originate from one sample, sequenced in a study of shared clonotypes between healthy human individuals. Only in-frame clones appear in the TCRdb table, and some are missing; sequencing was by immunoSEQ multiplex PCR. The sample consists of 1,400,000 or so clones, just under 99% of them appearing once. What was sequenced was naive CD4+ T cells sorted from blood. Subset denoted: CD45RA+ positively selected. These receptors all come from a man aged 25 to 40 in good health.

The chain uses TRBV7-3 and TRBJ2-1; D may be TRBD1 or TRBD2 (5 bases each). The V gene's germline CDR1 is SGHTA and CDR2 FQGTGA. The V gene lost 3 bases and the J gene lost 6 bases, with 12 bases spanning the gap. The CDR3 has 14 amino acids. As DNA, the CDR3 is TGTGCCAGCAGCTTCATGGGACCTTCCAATGAGCAGTTCTTC. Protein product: CASSFMGPSNEQFF.

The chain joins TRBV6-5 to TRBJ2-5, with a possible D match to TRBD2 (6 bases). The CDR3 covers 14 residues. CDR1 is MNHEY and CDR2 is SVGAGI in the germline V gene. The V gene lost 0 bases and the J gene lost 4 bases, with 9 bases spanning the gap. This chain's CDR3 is CASSYSEGSETQYF. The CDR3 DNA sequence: TGTGCCAGCAGTTACTCGGAGGGTTCAGAGACCCAGTACTTC.

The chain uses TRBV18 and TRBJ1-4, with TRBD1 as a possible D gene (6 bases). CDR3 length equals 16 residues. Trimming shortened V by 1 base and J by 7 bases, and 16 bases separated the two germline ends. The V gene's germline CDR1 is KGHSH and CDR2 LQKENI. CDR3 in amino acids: CASSPQQGLWGEKLFF. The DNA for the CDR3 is TGTGCCAGCTCACCACAACAGGGTTTGTGGGGTGAAAAACTGTTTTTT.

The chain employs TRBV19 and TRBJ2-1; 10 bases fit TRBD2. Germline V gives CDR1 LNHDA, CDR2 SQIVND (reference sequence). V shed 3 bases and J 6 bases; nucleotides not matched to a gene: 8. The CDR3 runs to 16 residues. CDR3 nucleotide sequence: TGTGCCAGTAGTATTTTAAGCGGGAGGGCCTCCAATGAGCAGTTCTTC. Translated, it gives CASSILSGRASNEQFF.

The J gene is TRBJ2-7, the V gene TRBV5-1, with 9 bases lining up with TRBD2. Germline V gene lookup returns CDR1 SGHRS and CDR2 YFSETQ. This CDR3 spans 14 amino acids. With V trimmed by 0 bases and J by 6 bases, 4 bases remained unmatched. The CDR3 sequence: CASSLATSGVEQYF. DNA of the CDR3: TGCGCCAGCAGCTTGGCGACTAGCGGAGTCGAGCAGTACTTC.

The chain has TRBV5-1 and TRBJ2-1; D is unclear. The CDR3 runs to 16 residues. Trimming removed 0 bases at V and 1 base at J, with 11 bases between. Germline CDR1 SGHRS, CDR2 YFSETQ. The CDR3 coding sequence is TGCGCCAGCAGCTTGGTCGGCGAGGTATCCTACAATGAGCAGTTCTTC. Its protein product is CASSLVGEVSYNEQFF.

Written as DNA, the CDR3 is TGTGCCAGCAGTTTTGCTAATTCCTACGAGCAGTACTTC. Translation gives CASSFANSYEQYF. This chain uses TRBV28 with TRBJ2-7; D is unclear. Germline assignment: CDR1 MDHEN and CDR2 SYDVKM. The CDR3 has 13 residues. V lost 3 bases to trimming and J lost 1 base, with 7 bases between them.

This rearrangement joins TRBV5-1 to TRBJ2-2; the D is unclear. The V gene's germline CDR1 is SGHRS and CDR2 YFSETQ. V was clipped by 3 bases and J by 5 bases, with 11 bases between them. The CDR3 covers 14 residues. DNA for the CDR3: TGCGCCAGCAGCTCGGTCCGTGGGACCGGGGAGCTGTTTTTT. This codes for CASSSVRGTGELFF.

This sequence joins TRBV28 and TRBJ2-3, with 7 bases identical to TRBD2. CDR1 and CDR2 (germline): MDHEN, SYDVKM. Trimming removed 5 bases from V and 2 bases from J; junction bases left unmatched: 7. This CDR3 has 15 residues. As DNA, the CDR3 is TGTGCCAGCAGTCCCCCGGGGAGGGCCACAGATACGCAGTATTTT. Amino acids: CASSPPGRATDTQYF.

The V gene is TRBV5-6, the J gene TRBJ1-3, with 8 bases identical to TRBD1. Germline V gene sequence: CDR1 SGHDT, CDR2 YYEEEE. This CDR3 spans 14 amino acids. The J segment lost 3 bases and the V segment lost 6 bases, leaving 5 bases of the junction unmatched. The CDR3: CASTEDRVGNTIYF. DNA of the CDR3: TGTGCCAGCACCGAGGACAGGGTTGGAAACACCATATATTTT.

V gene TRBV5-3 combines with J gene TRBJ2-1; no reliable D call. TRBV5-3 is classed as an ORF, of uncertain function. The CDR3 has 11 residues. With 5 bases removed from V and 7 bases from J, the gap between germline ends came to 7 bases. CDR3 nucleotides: TGTGCCAGAAGAGGGCAAAATGAGCAGTTCTTC. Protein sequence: CARRGQNEQFF.

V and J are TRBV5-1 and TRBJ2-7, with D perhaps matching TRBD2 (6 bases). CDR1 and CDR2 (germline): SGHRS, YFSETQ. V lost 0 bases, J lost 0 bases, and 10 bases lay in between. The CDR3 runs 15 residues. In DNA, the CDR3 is TGCGCCAGCAGCTTGGTAGGGACTGACTCCTACGAGCAGTACTTC. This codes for CASSLVGTDSYEQYF.

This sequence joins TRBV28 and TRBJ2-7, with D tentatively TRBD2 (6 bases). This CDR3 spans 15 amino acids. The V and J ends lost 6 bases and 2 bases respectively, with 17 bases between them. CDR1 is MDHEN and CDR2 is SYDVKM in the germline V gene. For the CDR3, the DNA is TGTGCCAGCAGCTCTTTCTCGGGAGAACCCTACGAGCAGTACTTC. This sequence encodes CASSSFSGEPYEQYF.

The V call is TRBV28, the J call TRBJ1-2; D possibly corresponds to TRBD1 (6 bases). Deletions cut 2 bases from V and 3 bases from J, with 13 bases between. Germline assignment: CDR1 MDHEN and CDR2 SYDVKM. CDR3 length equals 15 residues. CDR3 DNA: TGTGCCAGCAGTTTAGGGGGCTTACTCCACTATGGCTACACCTTC. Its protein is CASSLGGLLHYGYTF.

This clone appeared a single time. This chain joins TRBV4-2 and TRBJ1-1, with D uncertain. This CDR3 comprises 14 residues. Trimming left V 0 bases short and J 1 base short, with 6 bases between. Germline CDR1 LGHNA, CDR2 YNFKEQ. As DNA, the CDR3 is TGTGCCAGCAGCCAAGAGTTAAGGAACACTGAAGCTTTCTTT. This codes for CASSQELRNTEAFF.

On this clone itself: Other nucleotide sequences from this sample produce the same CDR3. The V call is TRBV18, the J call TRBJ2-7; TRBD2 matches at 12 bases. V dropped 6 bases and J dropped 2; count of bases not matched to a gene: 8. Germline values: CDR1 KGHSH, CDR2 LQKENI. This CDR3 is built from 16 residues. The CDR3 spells CASSPKTSGSTYEQYF. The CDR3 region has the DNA TGTGCCAGCTCGCCGAAGACTAGCGGGAGTACCTACGAGCAGTACTTC.

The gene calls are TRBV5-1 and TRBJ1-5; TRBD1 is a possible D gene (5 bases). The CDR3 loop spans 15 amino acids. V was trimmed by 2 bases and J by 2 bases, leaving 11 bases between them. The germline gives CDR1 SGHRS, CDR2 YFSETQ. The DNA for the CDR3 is TGCGCCAGCAGCTTTCGAGTGGGGGGCAATCAGCCCCAGCATTTT. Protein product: CASSFRVGGNQPQHF.

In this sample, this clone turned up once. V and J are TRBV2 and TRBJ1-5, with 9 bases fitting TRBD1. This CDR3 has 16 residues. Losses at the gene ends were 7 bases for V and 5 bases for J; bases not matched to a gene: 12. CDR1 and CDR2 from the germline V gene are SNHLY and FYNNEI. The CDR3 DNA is TGTGCCAGCACCCAATACACCGGGACAGGGCATCAGCCCCAGCATTTT. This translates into CASTQYTGTGHQPQHF.